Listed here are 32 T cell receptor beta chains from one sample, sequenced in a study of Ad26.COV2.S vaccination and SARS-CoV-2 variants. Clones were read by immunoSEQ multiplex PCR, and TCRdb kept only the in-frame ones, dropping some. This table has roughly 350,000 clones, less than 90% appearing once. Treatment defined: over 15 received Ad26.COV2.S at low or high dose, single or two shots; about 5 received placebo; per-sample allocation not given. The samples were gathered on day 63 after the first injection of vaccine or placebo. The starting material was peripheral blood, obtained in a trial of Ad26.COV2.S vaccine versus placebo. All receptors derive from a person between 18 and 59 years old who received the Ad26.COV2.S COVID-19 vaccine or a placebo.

The DNA for the CDR3 is TGCAGCGTAGAACAGGGGGCAGGAGCTTTCTTT. Translated, it gives CSVEQGAGAFF. This sequence joins TRBV29-1 and TRBJ1-1; 9 bases align to TRBD1. Trimming cost V 6 bases and J 10 bases; bases outside gene matches: 6. This CDR3 has 11 amino acids. In germline, CDR1 is SQVTM, CDR2 ANQGSEA.

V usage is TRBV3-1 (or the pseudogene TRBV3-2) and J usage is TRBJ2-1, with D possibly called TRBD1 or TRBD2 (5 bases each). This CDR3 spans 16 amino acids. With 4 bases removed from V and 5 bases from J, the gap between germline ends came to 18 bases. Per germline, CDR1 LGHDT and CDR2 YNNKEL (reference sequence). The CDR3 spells CASSPGLAFRDNEQFF. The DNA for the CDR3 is TGTGCCAGCAGCCCCGGACTCGCCTTCAGGGACAATGAGCAGTTCTTC.

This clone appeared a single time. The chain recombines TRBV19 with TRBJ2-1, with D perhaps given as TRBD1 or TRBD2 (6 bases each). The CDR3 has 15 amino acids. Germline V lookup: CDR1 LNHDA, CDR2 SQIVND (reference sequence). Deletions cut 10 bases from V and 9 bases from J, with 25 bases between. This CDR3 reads CATSPPGQGGTEQFF. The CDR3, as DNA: TGTGCCACTTCCCCCCCGGGGCAAGGGGGGACTGAGCAGTTCTTC. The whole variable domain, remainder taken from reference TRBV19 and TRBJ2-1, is DGGITQSPKYLFRKEGQNVTLSCEQNLNHDAMYWYRQDPGQGLRLIYYSQIVNDFQKGDIAEGYSVSREKKESFPLTVTSAQKNPTAFYLCATSPPGQGGTEQFFGPGTRLTVL.

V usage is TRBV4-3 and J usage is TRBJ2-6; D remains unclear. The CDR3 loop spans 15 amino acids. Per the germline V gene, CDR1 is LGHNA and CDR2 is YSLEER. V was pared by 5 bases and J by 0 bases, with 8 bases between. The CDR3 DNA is TGCGCCAGCAGCTCCCGGCCCTCTGGGGCCAACGTCCTGACTTTC. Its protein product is CASSSRPSGANVLTF.

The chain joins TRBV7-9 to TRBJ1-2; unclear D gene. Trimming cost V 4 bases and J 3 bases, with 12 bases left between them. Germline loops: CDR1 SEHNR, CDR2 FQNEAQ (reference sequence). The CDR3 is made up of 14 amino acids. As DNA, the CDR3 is TGTGCCAGCAGCTCTCCGCCGCAGGACTATGGCTACACCTTC. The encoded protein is CASSSPPQDYGYTF.

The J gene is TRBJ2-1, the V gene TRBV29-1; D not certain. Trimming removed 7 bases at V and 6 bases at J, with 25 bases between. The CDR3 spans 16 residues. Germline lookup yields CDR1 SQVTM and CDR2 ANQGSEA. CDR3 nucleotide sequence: TGCAGCGCCGTCTCCGATTTAGCAACCCACGGCAATGAGCAGTTCTTC. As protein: CSAVSDLATHGNEQFF.

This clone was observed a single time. CDR3 DNA sequence: TGTGCCTGGAGTGTATATGGGGAGCAGTACTTC. Its translation: CAWSVYGEQYF. This chain links TRBV30 with TRBJ2-7; D unclear. The germline V and J ends were trimmed by 0 bases and 7 bases, with 7 bases remaining between them. This CDR3 has 11 amino acids. Germline CDR1 GTSNPN, CDR2 SVGIG (reference sequence).

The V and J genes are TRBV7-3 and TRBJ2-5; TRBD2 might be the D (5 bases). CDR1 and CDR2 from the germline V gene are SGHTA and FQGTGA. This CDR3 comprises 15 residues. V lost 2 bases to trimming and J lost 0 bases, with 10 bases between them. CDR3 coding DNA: TGTGCCAGCAGCTTATTGGGCGGGTACCAAGAGACCCAGTACTTC. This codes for CASSLLGGYQETQYF.

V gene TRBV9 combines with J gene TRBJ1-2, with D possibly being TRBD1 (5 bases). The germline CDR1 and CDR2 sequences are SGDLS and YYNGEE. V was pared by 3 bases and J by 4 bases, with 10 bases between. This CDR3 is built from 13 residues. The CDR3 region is CASSGGGSYGYTF. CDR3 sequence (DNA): TGTGCCAGCAGCGGGGGGGGAAGCTATGGCTACACCTTC.

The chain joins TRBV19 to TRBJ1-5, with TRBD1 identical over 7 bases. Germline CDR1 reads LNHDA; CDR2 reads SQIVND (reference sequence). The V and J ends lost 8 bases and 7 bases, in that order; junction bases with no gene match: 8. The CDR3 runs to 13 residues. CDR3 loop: CASDRVGRQPQHF. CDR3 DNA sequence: TGTGCCAGTGACAGGGTAGGCAGGCAGCCCCAGCATTTT.

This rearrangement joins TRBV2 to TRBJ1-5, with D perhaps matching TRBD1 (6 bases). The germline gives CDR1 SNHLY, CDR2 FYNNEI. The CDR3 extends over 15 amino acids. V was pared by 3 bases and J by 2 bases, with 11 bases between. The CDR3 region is CASSDWGAGNQPQHF. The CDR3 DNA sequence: TGTGCCAGCAGTGATTGGGGGGCCGGCAATCAGCCCCAGCATTTT.

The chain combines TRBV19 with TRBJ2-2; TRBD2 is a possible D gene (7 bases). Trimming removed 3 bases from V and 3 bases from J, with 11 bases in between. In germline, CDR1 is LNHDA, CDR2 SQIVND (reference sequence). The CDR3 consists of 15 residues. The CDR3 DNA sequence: TGTGCCAGTAGTATTGAGGGGGGGGACACCGGGGAGCTGTTTTTT. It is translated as CASSIEGGDTGELFF.

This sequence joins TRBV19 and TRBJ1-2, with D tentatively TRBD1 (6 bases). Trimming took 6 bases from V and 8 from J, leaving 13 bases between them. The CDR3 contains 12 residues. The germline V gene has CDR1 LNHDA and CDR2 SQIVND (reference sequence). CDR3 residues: CASSHRDEGYTF. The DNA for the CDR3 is TGTGCCAGTAGCCACAGGGATGAGGGCTACACCTTC. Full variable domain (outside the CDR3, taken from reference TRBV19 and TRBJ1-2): DGGITQSPKYLFRKEGQNVTLSCEQNLNHDAMYWYRQDPGQGLRLIYYSQIVNDFQKGDIAEGYSVSREKKESFPLTVTSAQKNPTAFYLCASSHRDEGYTFGSGTRLTVV.

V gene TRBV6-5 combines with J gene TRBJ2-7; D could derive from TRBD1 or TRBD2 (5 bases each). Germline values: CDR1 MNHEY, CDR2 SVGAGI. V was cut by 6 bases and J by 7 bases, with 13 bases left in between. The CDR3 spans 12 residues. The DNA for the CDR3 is TGTGCCAGCAGCCAGGGACGTAGAGAGCAGTACTTC. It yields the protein CASSQGRREQYF.

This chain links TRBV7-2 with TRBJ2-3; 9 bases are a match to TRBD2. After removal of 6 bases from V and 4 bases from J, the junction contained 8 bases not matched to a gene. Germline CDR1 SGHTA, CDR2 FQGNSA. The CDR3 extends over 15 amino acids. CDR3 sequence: CASSRLAVRADTQYF. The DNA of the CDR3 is TGTGCCAGCAGTAGACTAGCGGTCAGGGCAGATACGCAGTATTTT.

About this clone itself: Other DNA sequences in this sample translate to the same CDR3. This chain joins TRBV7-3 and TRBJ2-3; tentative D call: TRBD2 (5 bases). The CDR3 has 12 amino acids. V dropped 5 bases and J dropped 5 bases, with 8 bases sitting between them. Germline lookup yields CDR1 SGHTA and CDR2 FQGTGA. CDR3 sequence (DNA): TGTGCCAGCAGCCCCGGAGGAGATACGCAGTATTTT. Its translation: CASSPGGDTQYF.

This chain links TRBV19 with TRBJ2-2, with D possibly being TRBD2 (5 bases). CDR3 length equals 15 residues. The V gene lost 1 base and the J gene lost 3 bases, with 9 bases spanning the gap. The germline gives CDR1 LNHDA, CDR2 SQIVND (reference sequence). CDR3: CASSIGADYTGELFF. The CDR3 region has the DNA TGTGCCAGTAGTATAGGGGCGGACTACACCGGGGAGCTGTTTTTT.

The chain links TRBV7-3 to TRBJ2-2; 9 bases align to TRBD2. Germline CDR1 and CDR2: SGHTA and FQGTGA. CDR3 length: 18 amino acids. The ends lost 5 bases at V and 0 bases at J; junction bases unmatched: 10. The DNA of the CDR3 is TGTGCCAGCAGCCCTCCGACTAGCGGAGTCGCGAACACCGGGGAGCTGTTTTTT. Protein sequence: CASSPPTSGVANTGELFF.

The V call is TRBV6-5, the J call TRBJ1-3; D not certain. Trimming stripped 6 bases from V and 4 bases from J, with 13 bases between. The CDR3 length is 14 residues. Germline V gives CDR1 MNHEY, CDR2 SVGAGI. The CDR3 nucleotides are TGTGCCAGCAGGGGAGGGCGAACCGGAAACACCATATATTTT. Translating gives CASRGGRTGNTIYF.

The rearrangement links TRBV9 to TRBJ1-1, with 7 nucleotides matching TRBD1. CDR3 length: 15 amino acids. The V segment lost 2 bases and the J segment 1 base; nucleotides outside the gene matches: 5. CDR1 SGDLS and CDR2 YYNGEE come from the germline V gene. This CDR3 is CASSVYGTENTEAFF. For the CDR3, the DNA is TGTGCCAGCAGCGTTTACGGGACAGAGAACACTGAAGCTTTCTTT.

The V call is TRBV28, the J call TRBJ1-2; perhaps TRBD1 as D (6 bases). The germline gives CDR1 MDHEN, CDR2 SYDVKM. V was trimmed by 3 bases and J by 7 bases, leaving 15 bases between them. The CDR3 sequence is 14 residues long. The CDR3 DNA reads TGTGCCAGCAGTTTTTTAGGGGGGCGGGTTGGCTACACCTTC. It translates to CASSFLGGRVGYTF.

CDR3: CSPRTGVNTEAFF. The CDR3 coding sequence is TGCAGCCCGAGGACAGGGGTGAACACTGAAGCTTTCTTT. The chain employs TRBV29-1 and TRBJ1-1; 9 bases align to TRBD1. CDR3 length: 13 amino acids. After removal of 8 bases from V and 0 bases from J, the junction contained 4 bases not matched to a gene. Per germline, CDR1 SQVTM and CDR2 ANQGSEA.

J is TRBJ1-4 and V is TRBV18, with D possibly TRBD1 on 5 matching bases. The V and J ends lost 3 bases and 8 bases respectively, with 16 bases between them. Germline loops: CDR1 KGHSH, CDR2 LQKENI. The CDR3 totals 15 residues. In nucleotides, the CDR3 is TGTGCCAGCTCACCTATCCAGGGAAATGAGGAAAAACTGTTTTTT. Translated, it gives CASSPIQGNEEKLFF.

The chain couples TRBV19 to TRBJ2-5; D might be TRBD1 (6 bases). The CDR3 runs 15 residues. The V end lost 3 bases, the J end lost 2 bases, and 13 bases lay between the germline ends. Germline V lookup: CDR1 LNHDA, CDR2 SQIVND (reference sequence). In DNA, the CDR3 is TGTGCCAGTAGTATCTCGGGGACACTGCAAGAGACCCAGTACTTC. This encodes CASSISGTLQETQYF.

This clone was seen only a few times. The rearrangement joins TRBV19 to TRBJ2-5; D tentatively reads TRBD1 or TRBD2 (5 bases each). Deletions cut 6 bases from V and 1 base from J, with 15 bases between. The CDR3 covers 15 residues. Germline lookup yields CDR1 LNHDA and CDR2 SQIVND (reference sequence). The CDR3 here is CASSSLGGAQETQYF. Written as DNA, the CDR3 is TGTGCCAGTAGCTCCCTTGGGGGAGCCCAAGAGACCCAGTACTTC.

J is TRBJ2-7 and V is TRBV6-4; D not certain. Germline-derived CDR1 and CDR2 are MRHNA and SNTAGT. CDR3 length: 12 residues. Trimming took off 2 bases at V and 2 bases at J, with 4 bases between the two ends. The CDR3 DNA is TGTGCCAGCAGTGACAGGGCCTACGAGCAGTACTTC. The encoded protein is CASSDRAYEQYF.

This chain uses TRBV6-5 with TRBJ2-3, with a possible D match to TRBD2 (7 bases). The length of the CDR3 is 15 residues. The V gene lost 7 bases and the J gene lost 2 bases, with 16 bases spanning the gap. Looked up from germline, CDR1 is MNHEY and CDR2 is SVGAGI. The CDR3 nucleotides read TGTGCCAGCACCTTAGGGGGGGCCCTCACAGATACGCAGTATTTT. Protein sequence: CASTLGGALTDTQYF.

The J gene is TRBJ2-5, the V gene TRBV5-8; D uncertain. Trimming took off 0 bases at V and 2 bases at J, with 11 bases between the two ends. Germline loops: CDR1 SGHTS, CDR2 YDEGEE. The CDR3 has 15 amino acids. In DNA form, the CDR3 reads TGTGCCAGCAGCTTGGCGGGCGGCAGTCAAGAGACCCAGTACTTC. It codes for CASSLAGGSQETQYF.

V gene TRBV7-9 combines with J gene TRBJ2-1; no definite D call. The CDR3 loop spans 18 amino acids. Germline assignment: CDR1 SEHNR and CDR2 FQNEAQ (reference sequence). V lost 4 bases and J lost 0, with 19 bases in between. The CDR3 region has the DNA TGTGCCAGCAGCTATCTACCTGACCTAGGCAGCTCCTACAATGAGCAGTTCTTC. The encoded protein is CASSYLPDLGSSYNEQFF.

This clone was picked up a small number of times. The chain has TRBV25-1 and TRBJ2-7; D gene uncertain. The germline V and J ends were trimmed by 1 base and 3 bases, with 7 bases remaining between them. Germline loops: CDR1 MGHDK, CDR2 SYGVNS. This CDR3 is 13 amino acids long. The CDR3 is CASSELQSYEQYF. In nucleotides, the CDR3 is TGTGCCAGCAGTGAATTGCAGAGCTACGAGCAGTACTTC.

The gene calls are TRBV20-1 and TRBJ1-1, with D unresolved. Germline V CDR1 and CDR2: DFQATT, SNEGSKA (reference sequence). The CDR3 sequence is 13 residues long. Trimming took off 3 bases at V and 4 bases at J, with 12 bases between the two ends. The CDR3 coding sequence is TGCAGTGCTAGTAATCCAGGAGGCACTGAAGCTTTCTTT. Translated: CSASNPGGTEAFF.

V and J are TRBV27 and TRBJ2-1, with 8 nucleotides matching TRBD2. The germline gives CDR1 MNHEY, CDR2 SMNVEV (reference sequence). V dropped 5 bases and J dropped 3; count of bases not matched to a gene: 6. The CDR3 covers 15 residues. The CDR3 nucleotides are TGTGCCAGCAGTCCCAGCGGGGGCTACTACAATGAGCAGTTCTTC. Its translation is CASSPSGGYYNEQFF.